The clone carrying this TCR beta chain was detected only once. The sample is drawn from a study of blood T cell repertoires in COVID-19. Across the study: PBMCs, B-cell-depleted T cells, or T cells were the source of the cDNA or gDNA that made up the material.

Germline CDR1 and CDR2: WSHSY and SAAADI. With 3 bases removed from V and 6 bases from J, the gap between germline ends came to 13 bases. The CDR3 length is 14 residues. Per the authors' pipeline: Researchers report that nucleated cell counts were estimated from reference gene primer amplification. Sequencing used immunoSEQ multiplex PCR; TCRdb keeps in-frame clones, though not all of them. V and J calls and clone size are as listed in that table; D and trimming were resolved from the DNA. The sample holds just over 250,000 clones; about 90% are singletons and the top ten take 2% to 3%. In Seattle, patients joined the study during active infection and were tracked longitudinally.

The receptor was derived from a person under 35 with COVID-19, enrolled during active disease. The sequencing sample was made of peripheral blood. The chain uses TRBV10-2 and TRBJ2-3, with D maybe TRBD2 (6 bases). DNA for the CDR3: TGCGCCAGCAGTGATCTAGGAGGGACGGATACGCAGTATTTT. Its translation: CASSDLGGTDTQYF.